These 25 T cell receptor beta chains came from one sample sequenced in a study of blood T cells in healthy people across ages. Then a second PCR, running about 6 to 12 cycles, was carried out with a sample-barcoded 5' primer and a J-beta primer mix. MiXCR, applied by TCRdb to the 5' RACE reads, yields one record per CDR3 protein. The sample holds 2 million or so distinct CDR3 sequences, approximately 50% seen once. Sequencing input: blood. Source of these receptors: a woman in her forties in good health.

V usage is TRBV20-1 and J usage is TRBJ1-4; TRBD1 might be the D (5 bases). Germline lookup yields CDR1 DFQATT and CDR2 SNEGSKA (reference sequence). The CDR3 consists of 11 residues. The V end was cut by 5 bases, the J end by 8 bases, with 9 bases between. Here the CDR3 reads CSALRTEKLFF. The DNA of the CDR3 is TGCAGTGCTCTGCGGACAGAAAAACTGTTTTTT.

This chain uses TRBV6-5 with TRBJ2-7, with TRBD1 matching 8 bases. This CDR3 spans 15 amino acids. CDR1 and CDR2 from the germline V gene are MNHEY and SVGAGI. The J segment lost 2 bases and the V segment lost 6 bases, leaving 9 bases of the junction unmatched. This CDR3 reads CASRPTGQGTYEQYF. CDR3 DNA: TGTGCCAGCAGACCAACTGGACAGGGTACCTACGAGCAGTACTTC.

This clonotype turned up a few times. This rearrangement joins TRBV28 to TRBJ1-2; 9 bases agree with TRBD1. CDR3 length: 16 residues. The trim removed 0 bases at V and 4 bases at J, leaving 6 bases unmatched. From germline, CDR1 is MDHEN and CDR2 SYDVKM. The CDR3 DNA reads TGTGCCAGCAGTTTATGGAGGACAGGGGCTCTCTATGGCTACACCTTC. As protein: CASSLWRTGALYGYTF.

About this clonotype: The junction shows a germline mismatch at one end, possibly a read error. The CDR3 loop is CASNRGQGQGEAQYF. In nucleotides, the CDR3 is TGTGCCAGCAATAGGGGACAGGGGCAGGGAGAGGCCCAGTACTTC. V and J are TRBV6-5 and TRBJ2-5; TRBD1 agrees at 10 bases. The germline gives CDR1 MNHEY, CDR2 SVGAGI. The CDR3 is made up of 15 amino acids.

This clonotype occurred a few times. The chain uses TRBV10-3 and TRBJ2-3; maybe TRBD1 (6 bases). Deletions cut 5 bases from V and 3 bases from J, with 15 bases between. Germline V gene sequence: CDR1 ENHRY, CDR2 SYGVKD. The CDR3 covers 15 residues. The CDR3 DNA reads TGTGCCATCAGTTTACAGGGCCCAACGACAGATACGCAGTATTTT. This gives the protein CAISLQGPTTDTQYF.

This clonotype was seen more than once but under ten times. The chain combines TRBV20-1 with TRBJ1-2, with TRBD1 matching over 10 bases. This CDR3 spans 14 amino acids. The V and J ends lost 5 bases and 3 bases, in that order; junction bases with no gene match: 6. The germline gives CDR1 DFQATT, CDR2 SNEGSKA (reference sequence). The CDR3 here is CSAPPGTGDYGYTF. Written as DNA, the CDR3 is TGCAGTGCTCCTCCCGGGACAGGGGACTATGGCTACACCTTC.

In its sample, this clonotype was seen a few times. This chain uses TRBV20-1 with TRBJ1-4, with D uncertain. The CDR3 consists of 14 residues. Germline values: CDR1 DFQATT, CDR2 SNEGSKA (reference sequence). Trimming took 6 bases from V and 4 from J, leaving 15 bases between them. CDR3 loop: CSATTQGYNEKLFF. CDR3 nucleotides: TGCAGTGCCACTACGCAAGGATATAATGAAAAACTGTTTTTT.

This chain connects TRBV7-2 to TRBJ2-3, with a tentative D call TRBD1 (7 bases). The germline V gene encodes CDR1 SGHTA and CDR2 FQGNSA. The CDR3 covers 14 residues. The ends were cut back, 5 bases at V and 5 bases at J, with 14 bases in the middle. The CDR3 DNA reads TGTGCCAGCAGCCTGGACAGGCGGGGAGATACGCAGTATTTT. Its translation is CASSLDRRGDTQYF.

This clonotype was observed a handful of times. This chain links TRBV15 with TRBJ2-7; D might be TRBD2 (6 bases). The germline V and J ends were trimmed by 0 bases and 6 bases, with 9 bases remaining between them. Germline lookup yields CDR1 LNHNV and CDR2 YYDKDF (reference sequence). CDR3 length equals 13 residues. CDR3 residues: CATSREGGTEQYF. As DNA, the CDR3 is TGTGCCACCAGCAGAGAGGGAGGCACCGAGCAGTACTTC.

This chain links TRBV4-1 with TRBJ1-6; D remains unclear. V dropped 1 base and J dropped 10 bases, with 11 bases sitting between them. The V gene's germline CDR1 is MGHRA and CDR2 YSYEKL. CDR3 length: 14 residues. The CDR3 region has the DNA TGCGCCAGCAGCCAAGGCGGGGTCCGGTCACCCCTCCACTTT. This codes for CASSQGGVRSPLHF.

This clonotype has more than one count but fewer than ten. The genes are TRBV10-2 and TRBJ2-6; 9 nucleotides agree with TRBD1. Trimming at V came to 7 bases and at J to 3 bases, leaving 7 bases not matched to a gene. CDR1 WSHSY and CDR2 SAAADI come from the germline V gene. This CDR3 region has 16 residues. In nucleotides, the CDR3 is TGCGCCAGCAATTTACAGGGGGCAGATGGGGCCAACGTCCTGACTTTC. It specifies CASNLQGADGANVLTF.

The chain employs TRBV6-2 or TRBV6-3 and TRBJ2-1; possibly TRBD1 for D (6 bases). Trimming took off 6 bases at V and 10 bases at J, with 13 bases between the two ends. The CDR3 has 12 amino acids. Germline CDR1 and CDR2: MNHEY and SVGEGT. The CDR3: CASRYPDREQFF. CDR3 bases: TGTGCCAGCAGGTATCCGGACAGAGAGCAGTTCTTC.

This clonotype has just a few counts. The genes are TRBV4-1 and TRBJ2-3; maybe TRBD2 (6 bases). The CDR3 sequence is 17 residues long. Germline CDR1 MGHRA, CDR2 YSYEKL. Trimming took 1 base from V and 2 from J, leaving 16 bases between them. CDR3 DNA sequence: TGCGCCAGCAGCCAAGCGTTAGGGGACTCCTACACAGATACGCAGTATTTT. Translated: CASSQALGDSYTDTQYF.

In its sample, this clonotype was seen a few times. CDR3 protein: CASSQVSRGPTDTQYF. CDR3 DNA sequence: TGCGCCAGCAGCCAAGTAAGCAGGGGGCCGACAGATACGCAGTATTTT. V usage is TRBV4-3 and J usage is TRBJ2-3; TRBD1 matches 8 bases. Germline V gene sequence: CDR1 LGHNA, CDR2 YSLEER. CDR3 length: 16 residues. With 1 base clipped from V and 3 bases from J, the junction kept 6 bases outside the gene matches.

The rearrangement uses TRBV6-6 and TRBJ2-4; 13 bases align to TRBD2. Judging by the DNA end, TRBJ2-7 fits better; the J call may be wrong. CDR1 is MNHNY, CDR2 SVGAGI, per germline (reference sequence). CDR3 length: 14 residues. The CDR3 region is CASKLAGGRNEQYF. In DNA, the CDR3 is TGTGCCAGCAAACTAGCGGGGGGGCGAAACGAGCAGTACTTC.

V is TRBV5-1 and J is TRBJ2-7; 11 nucleotides line up with TRBD1. The CDR3 has 13 amino acids. Germline CDR1 reads SGHRS; CDR2 reads YFSETQ. J gave up 11 bases and V 2 bases, and 6 bases lay outside the gene matches. The CDR3 sequence: CASSLLGGQGEYF. The CDR3 DNA sequence: TGCGCCAGCAGCTTACTCGGGGGACAGGGGGAGTACTTC.

This clonotype was seen only a few times. In nucleotides, the CDR3 is TGCGCCAGCAGTGAGCAAGGCAGGTTCGGCGAGCAGTACTTC. Amino acid sequence: CASSEQGRFGEQYF. The V call is TRBV10-2, the J call TRBJ2-7, with D unclear. The CDR3 covers 14 residues. Germline V lookup: CDR1 WSHSY, CDR2 SAAADI. The V end lost 2 bases, the J end lost 6 bases, and 14 bases lay between the germline ends.

This sequence joins TRBV27 and TRBJ2-7; possible D gene TRBD1, 5 bases. V gave up 4 bases and J gave up 0 bases, with 13 bases separating them. Germline CDR1 reads MNHEY; CDR2 reads SMNVEV (reference sequence). The CDR3 is 15 residues long. The CDR3 DNA is TGTGCCAGCAGTTCTCAGGGCCACAGCTCCTACGAGCAGTACTTC. This encodes CASSSQGHSSYEQYF.

J is TRBJ2-4 and V is TRBV2, with 12 bases identical to TRBD2. The J call is doubtful: the DNA matches TRBJ2-7 better. The CDR3 totals 14 residues. Per the germline V gene, CDR1 is SNHLY and CDR2 is FYNNEI. In DNA, the CDR3 is TGTGCCAGCAGTGAAGGGACTAGCGGGGACGAGCAGTACTTC. Translation gives CASSEGTSGDEQYF.

This clonotype appeared once. The chain combines TRBV24-1 with TRBJ2-3; D ambiguous. This CDR3 spans 17 amino acids. Germline CDR1 and CDR2: KGHDR and SFDVKD. Trimming removed 5 bases at V and 1 base at J, with 18 bases between. CDR3 amino acids: CATSVKGIVTGTDTQYF. The CDR3 bases are TGTGCCACCAGTGTAAAGGGAATCGTAACAGGCACAGATACGCAGTATTTT.

The chain uses TRBV6-1 and TRBJ2-7, with D unclear. The V gene lost 2 bases and the J gene lost 7 bases, with 9 bases spanning the gap. The CDR3 runs to 12 residues. Germline CDR1 reads MNHNS; CDR2 reads SASEGT. CDR3 DNA sequence: TGTGCCAGCAGTGAAAACTGGGGTGAGCAGTACTTC. It yields the protein CASSENWGEQYF.

This chain joins TRBV4-1 and TRBJ2-1; perhaps TRBD2 as D (6 bases). This CDR3 contains 16 residues. The germline V gene encodes CDR1 MGHRA and CDR2 YSYEKL. V was pared by 3 bases and J by 10 bases, with 22 bases between. The CDR3 loop is CASSHVDQRRAKEQFF. The CDR3 coding sequence is TGCGCCAGCAGCCATGTCGACCAGAGGAGGGCTAAGGAGCAGTTCTTC.

In its sample, this clonotype was seen a few times. CDR3 bases: TGTGCCAGCAGCCCCGGGGGGGGAGACGAGCAGTACTTC. Its translation is CASSPGGGDEQYF. The V and J genes are TRBV7-2 and TRBJ2-7; 8 bases match TRBD2. The ends lost 5 bases at V and 5 bases at J; junction bases unmatched: 5. The length of the CDR3 is 13 residues. CDR1 and CDR2 from the germline V gene are SGHTA and FQGNSA.

The chain employs TRBV7-6 and TRBJ2-7, with TRBD2 matching 7 bases. The end of the DNA is better explained by TRBJ2-5, so the J call may be wrong. This CDR3 is built from 14 residues. CDR1 is SGHVS and CDR2 is FNYEAQ in the germline V gene. CDR3 bases: TGTGCCAGCAGCCCGGGGAGGGTGAAGGAGACCCAGTACTTC. Amino acid sequence: CASSPGRVKETQYF.

In DNA, the CDR3 is TGCGCCAGCACCATCAGTGGGCTCGGGAAATCCTACGAGCAGTACTTC. It translates to CASTISGLGKSYEQYF. J is TRBJ2-7 and V is TRBV5-1, with a tentative D call TRBD2 (5 bases). Trimming took off 6 bases at V and 1 base at J, with 20 bases between the two ends. Germline CDR1 reads SGHRS; CDR2 reads YFSETQ. This CDR3 is built from 16 residues. Variable domain in full (rest from reference TRBV5-1 and TRBJ2-7): KAGVTQTPRYLIKTRGQQVTLSCSPISGHRSVSWYQQTPGQGLQFLFEYFSETQRNKGNFPGRFSGRQFSNSRSEMNVSTLELGDSALYLCASTISGLGKSYEQYFGPGTRLTVT.